This T cell receptor beta chain was obtained from a study of OX40 agonist ivuxolimab in advanced cancers. Trimming stripped 6 bases from V and 7 bases from J, with 11 bases between. The germline V gene encodes CDR1 DFQATT and CDR2 SNEGSKA (reference sequence). CDR3 length: 11 residues. Here immunoSEQ multiplex PCR was the method, and the copy in TCRdb shows in-frame clones only, minus some. The sample consists of about 28,000 clones, about 77% of them appearing once. The TCR was taken from an adult with an advanced solid tumor such as melanoma, head and neck, liver or kidney cancer. The input for sequencing was CD4+ or CD8+ T cells sorted from blood, taken in a trial of the OX40 agonist ivuxolimab. The V gene is TRBV20-1, the J gene TRBJ2-3, with D perhaps TRBD2 (5 bases). The CDR3 DNA sequence: TGCAGTGCCCGCCGGGGAAATACGCAGTATTTT. Protein sequence: CSARRGNTQYF.